Listed below are T cell receptor beta chains from one sample, sequenced in a study of STAT3 mutations in large granular lymphocyte leukemia. TCRdb keeps only in-frame clones here, not all; method: immunoSEQ multiplex PCR. The sample holds more than 10,000 clones, 90% seen once. The sample comprised peripheral blood mononuclear cells. These receptors came from a man between 40 and 49 years old with T-cell large granular lymphocyte leukemia. Some clones in this sample may be carry-over from other donors' samples. CDR3s include the opening cysteine and the closing phenylalanine or tryptophan. Fields, in order: CDR3 protein, CDR3 DNA, clone size, J gene, D gene, V gene. A D gene is named only where the DNA matches it firmly. Only part of the rows carry a size: once, few, many, or a class if the clone is expanded.

CDR3: CASSPPAGYGYTF
DNA: TGTGCCAGCTCACCACCGGCAGGGTATGGCTACACCTTC
size: once
J: TRBJ1-2
D: .
V: TRBV18

CDR3: CASSPRGDRESYTF
DNA: TGTGCCAGCTCACCCCGGGGGGACAGGGAAAGCTACACCTTC
size: .
J: TRBJ1-2
D: TRBD1
V: TRBV18

CDR3: CASSSMGGGAREQYF
DNA: TGTGCCAGCAGCTCTATGGGCGGGGGGGCACGCGAGCAGTACTTC
size: .
J: TRBJ2-7
D: TRBD2
V: TRBV7-8

CDR3: CASSVGPSPANEQYF
DNA: TGTGCCAGCAGCGTAGGGCCATCCCCGGCCAACGAGCAGTACTTC
size: .
J: TRBJ2-7
D: .
V: TRBV9

CDR3: CASRPPSSGGVGEQYF
DNA: TGTGCCAGCAGACCCCCTTCTAGCGGGGGGGTCGGCGAGCAGTACTTC
size: .
J: TRBJ2-7
D: TRBD2
V: TRBV6-6

CDR3: CASSREGQGEQYF
DNA: TGCGCCAGCAGCCGAGAAGGACAGGGCGAGCAGTACTTC
size: .
J: TRBJ2-7
D: TRBD1
V: TRBV5-1

CDR3: CASRPSRGSYNSPLHF
DNA: TGTGCCAGTAGGCCTTCGCGGGGCTCCTATAATTCACCCCTCCACTTT
size: .
J: TRBJ1-6
D: .
V: TRBV19

CDR3: CASSPMGATNEKLFF
DNA: TGCGCCAGCAGCCCCATGGGGGCCACTAATGAAAAACTGTTTTTT
size: once
J: TRBJ1-4
D: .
V: TRBV5-1

CDR3: CASSLERVSSDTQYF
DNA: TGTGCCAGCAGCTTGGAGAGGGTTAGTTCGGATACGCAGTATTTT
size: .
J: TRBJ2-3
D: .
V: TRBV5-4

CDR3: CAWTSGGAQETQYF
DNA: TGTGCCTGGACTAGCGGGGGCGCCCAAGAGACCCAGTACTTC
size: .
J: TRBJ2-5
D: TRBD2
V: TRBV30

CDR3: CASSPTSGDRGGNEQFF
DNA: TGTGCCAGCAGCCCTACCAGCGGGGACAGGGGAGGCAATGAGCAGTTCTTC
size: .
J: TRBJ2-1
D: TRBD1
V: TRBV7-9

CDR3: CASSTEGGSNQPQHF
DNA: TGTGCCAGTAGTACCGAGGGGGGCAGCAATCAGCCCCAGCATTTT
size: .
J: TRBJ1-5
D: .
V: TRBV19

CDR3: CAFRGSPDLNTEAFF
DNA: TGTGCCTTCAGGGGGTCTCCCGATCTGAACACTGAAGCTTTCTTT
size: .
J: TRBJ1-1
D: TRBD1
V: TRBV27

CDR3: CASSFLPGQLSYEQYF
DNA: TGCGCCAGCAGCTTCCTACCGGGACAACTCTCCTACGAGCAGTACTTC
size: .
J: TRBJ2-7
D: .
V: TRBV5-1

CDR3: CASSFMTGAEGTQYF
DNA: TGTGCCAGCAGCTTTATGACGGGCGCCGAGGGGACCCAGTACTTC
size: .
J: TRBJ2-5
D: .
V: TRBV7-9

CDR3: CASRNRGAVEKLFF
DNA: TGTGCCAGCAGAAACAGGGGTGCGGTTGAAAAACTGTTTTTT
size: .
J: TRBJ1-4
D: TRBD1
V: TRBV6-6

CDR3: CASSWGQNTGELFF
DNA: TGTGCCAGCAGTTGGGGCCAGAACACCGGGGAGCTGTTTTTT
size: .
J: TRBJ2-2
D: .
V: TRBV28

CDR3: CASSFYGANVLTF
DNA: TGTGCCAGCAGCTTTTATGGGGCCAACGTCCTGACTTTC
size: .
J: TRBJ2-6
D: .
V: TRBV7-2

CDR3: CASQGQSTEAFF
DNA: TGCGCCAGCCAAGGGCAGAGCACTGAAGCTTTCTTT
size: few
J: TRBJ1-1
D: .
V: TRBV10-1

CDR3: CASSTGALTYGYTF
DNA: TGTGCCAGTAGTACCGGGGCCTTAACCTATGGCTACACCTTC
size: .
J: TRBJ1-2
D: .
V: TRBV19

CDR3: CASSQERLTGYSNQPQHF
DNA: TGCGCCAGCAGCCAAGAAAGGTTGACAGGTTATAGCAATCAGCCCCAGCATTTT
size: .
J: TRBJ1-5
D: .
V: TRBV4-3

CDR3: CASSEVPYGYTF
DNA: TGTGCCAGCAGTGAAGTCCCCTATGGCTACACCTTC
size: .
J: TRBJ1-2
D: .
V: TRBV6-1

CDR3: CASSVVGGSNQPQHF
DNA: TGTGCCAGCAGTGTCGTAGGAGGGAGCAATCAGCCCCAGCATTTT
size: once
J: TRBJ1-5
D: .
V: TRBV2

CDR3: CASSPPGRGLFDTQYF
DNA: TGTGCCAGCTCACCACCGGGGCGAGGATTATTTGATACGCAGTATTTT
size: .
J: TRBJ2-3
D: .
V: TRBV18

CDR3: CASSLEYRNEQYF
DNA: TGTGCCAGCAGCTTAGAATACAGGAACGAGCAGTACTTC
size: .
J: TRBJ2-7
D: .
V: TRBV7-2

CDR3: CASNPLQVGDYGYTF
DNA: TGTGCCAGCAACCCTTTGCAGGTTGGGGATTATGGCTACACCTTC
size: .
J: TRBJ1-2
D: .
V: TRBV5-5

CDR3: CASSPRNSPLHF
DNA: TGTGCCAGCAGCCCACGTAATTCACCCCTCCACTTT
size: .
J: TRBJ1-6
D: .
V: TRBV13

CDR3: CAWRGTARYTEAFF
DNA: TGTGCCTGGAGAGGTACAGCTAGATACACTGAAGCTTTCTTT
size: .
J: TRBJ1-1
D: .
V: TRBV30

CDR3: CASSLDAPTDTQYF
DNA: TGCGCCAGCAGCTTGGACGCGCCCACAGATACGCAGTATTTT
size: .
J: TRBJ2-3
D: .
V: TRBV5-1

CDR3: CASSWKTGHTIEYGYTF
DNA: TGCGCCAGCAGCTGGAAGACGGGGCACACAATAGAGTATGGCTACACCTTC
size: .
J: TRBJ1-2
D: .
V: TRBV5-1

CDR3: CASSLMAGGAGYTF
DNA: TGTGCCAGCAGCTTAATGGCAGGGGGCGCTGGCTACACCTTC
size: few
J: TRBJ1-2
D: TRBD1
V: TRBV7-2

CDR3: CASSLGQLVMNTEAFF
DNA: TGTGCCAGCAGCTTAGGACAGCTCGTCATGAACACTGAAGCTTTCTTT
size: few
J: TRBJ1-1
D: .
V: TRBV7-8

CDR3: CASSEGTGEVSPLHF
DNA: TGTGCCAGCAGCGAAGGGACAGGGGAGGTCTCACCCCTCCACTTT
size: .
J: TRBJ1-6
D: TRBD1
V: TRBV9

CDR3: CASSLIGQANTEAFF
DNA: TGCGCCAGCAGCTTGATCGGACAGGCGAACACTGAAGCTTTCTTT
size: .
J: TRBJ1-1
D: TRBD1
V: TRBV5-1

CDR3: CASSFEGNTEAFF
DNA: TGCGCCAGCAGCTTCGAGGGGAACACTGAAGCTTTCTTT
size: .
J: TRBJ1-1
D: .
V: TRBV5-1

CDR3: CSVEGAGSSYEQYF
DNA: TGCAGCGTTGAAGGTGCAGGCAGCTCCTACGAGCAGTACTTC
size: .
J: TRBJ2-7
D: .
V: TRBV29-1

CDR3: CASSIGWEGPKSIQYF
DNA: TGTGCCAGTAGTATCGGGTGGGAGGGTCCCAAAAGCATTCAGTACTTC
size: .
J: TRBJ2-4
D: TRBD2
V: TRBV19

CDR3: CASSPTSRAGAEAFF
DNA: TGTGCCAGCTCACCCACTAGCAGGGCTGGTGCTGAAGCTTTCTTT
size: .
J: TRBJ1-1
D: .
V: TRBV18

CDR3: CSAMTSGGIYEQYF
DNA: TGCAGCGCCATGACTAGCGGGGGGATCTACGAGCAGTACTTC
size: .
J: TRBJ2-7
D: TRBD2
V: TRBV29-1

CDR3: CASGSRGGNQPQHF
DNA: TGTGCCAGCGGCTCTAGAGGGGGCAATCAGCCCCAGCATTTT
size: .
J: TRBJ1-5
D: .
V: TRBV6-5

CDR3: CASSVVTGEQYF
DNA: TGTGCCAGCAGCGTAGTAACAGGCGAGCAGTACTTC
size: .
J: TRBJ2-7
D: .
V: TRBV9

CDR3: CASSVGGRGSNQPQHF
DNA: TGCGCCAGCAGTGTGGGGGGAAGGGGCAGCAATCAGCCCCAGCATTTT
size: .
J: TRBJ1-5
D: .
V: TRBV10-1